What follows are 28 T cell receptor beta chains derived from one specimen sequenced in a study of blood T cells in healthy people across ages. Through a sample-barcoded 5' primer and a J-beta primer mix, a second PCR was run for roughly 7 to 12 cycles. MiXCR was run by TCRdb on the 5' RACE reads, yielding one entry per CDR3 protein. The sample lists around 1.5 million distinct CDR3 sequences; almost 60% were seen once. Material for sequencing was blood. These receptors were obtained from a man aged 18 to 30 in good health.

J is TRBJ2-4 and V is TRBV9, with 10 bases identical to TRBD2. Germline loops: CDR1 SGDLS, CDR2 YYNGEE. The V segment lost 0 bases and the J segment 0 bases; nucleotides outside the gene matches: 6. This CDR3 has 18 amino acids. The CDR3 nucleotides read TGTGCCAGCAGCGTAGAAGCTAGCGGGGGACTAGCCAAAAACATTCAGTACTTC. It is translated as CASSVEASGGLAKNIQYF.

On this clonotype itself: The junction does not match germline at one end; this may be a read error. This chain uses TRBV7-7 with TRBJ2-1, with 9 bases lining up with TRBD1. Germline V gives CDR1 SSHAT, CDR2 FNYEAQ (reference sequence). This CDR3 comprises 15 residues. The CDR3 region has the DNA TGTGCTAGCAGCTTCGGGACAGGGAGTGGGAATGAGCAGTTCTTC. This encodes CASSFGTGSGNEQFF.

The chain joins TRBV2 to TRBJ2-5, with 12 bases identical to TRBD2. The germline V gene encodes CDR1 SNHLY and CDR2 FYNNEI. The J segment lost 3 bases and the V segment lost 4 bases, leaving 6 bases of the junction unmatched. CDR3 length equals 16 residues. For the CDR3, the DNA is TGTGCCAGCAGTGGTCTAGCGGGAGGGGAGGAAGAGACCCAGTACTTC. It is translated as CASSGLAGGEEETQYF.

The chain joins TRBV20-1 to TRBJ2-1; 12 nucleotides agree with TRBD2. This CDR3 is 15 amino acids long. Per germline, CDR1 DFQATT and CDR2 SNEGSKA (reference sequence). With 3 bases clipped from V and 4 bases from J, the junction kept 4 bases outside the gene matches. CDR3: CSASYLAGGYNEQFF. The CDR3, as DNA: TGCAGTGCTAGTTACCTAGCGGGAGGGTACAATGAGCAGTTCTTC.

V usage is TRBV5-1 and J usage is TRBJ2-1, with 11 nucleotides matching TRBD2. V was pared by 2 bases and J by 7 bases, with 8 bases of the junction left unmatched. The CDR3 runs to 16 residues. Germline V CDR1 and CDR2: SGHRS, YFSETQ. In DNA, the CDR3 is TGCGCCAGCAGCTTCACCGGGACTAGCGGTATAAATGAGCAGTTCTTC. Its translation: CASSFTGTSGINEQFF.

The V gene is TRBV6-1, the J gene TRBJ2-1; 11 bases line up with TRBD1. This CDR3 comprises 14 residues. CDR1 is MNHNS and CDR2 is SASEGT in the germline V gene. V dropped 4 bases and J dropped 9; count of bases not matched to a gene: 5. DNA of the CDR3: TGTGCCAGCAGTGCGGGACAGGGGGTAGGTGAGCAGTTCTTC. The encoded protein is CASSAGQGVGEQFF.

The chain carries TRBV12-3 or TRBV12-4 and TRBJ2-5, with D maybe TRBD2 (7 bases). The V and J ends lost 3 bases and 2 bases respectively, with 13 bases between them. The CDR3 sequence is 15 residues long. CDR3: CASSFPGGLQETQYF. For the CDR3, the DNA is TGTGCCAGCAGTTTCCCGGGGGGCCTACAAGAGACCCAGTACTTC.

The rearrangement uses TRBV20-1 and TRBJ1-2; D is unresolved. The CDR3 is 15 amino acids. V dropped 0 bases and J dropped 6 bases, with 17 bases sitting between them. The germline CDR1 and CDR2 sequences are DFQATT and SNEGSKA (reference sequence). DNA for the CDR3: TGCAGTGCTAGAGATTTAGACGCTCAGATAGATGGCTACACCTTC. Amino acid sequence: CSARDLDAQIDGYTF.

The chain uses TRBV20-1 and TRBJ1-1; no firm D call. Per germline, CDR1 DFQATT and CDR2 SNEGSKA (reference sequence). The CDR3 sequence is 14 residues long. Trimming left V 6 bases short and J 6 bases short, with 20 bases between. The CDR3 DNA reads TGCAGTGCAAATCAACCCCAAGTTCGGGCTGAAGCTTTCTTT. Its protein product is CSANQPQVRAEAFF.

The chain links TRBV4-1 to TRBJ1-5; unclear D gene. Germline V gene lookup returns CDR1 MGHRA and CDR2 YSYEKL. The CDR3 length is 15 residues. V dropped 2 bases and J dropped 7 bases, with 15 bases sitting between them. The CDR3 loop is CASSQSPSDRQPQHF. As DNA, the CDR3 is TGCGCCAGCAGCCAATCCCCCTCCGATCGGCAGCCCCAGCATTTT.

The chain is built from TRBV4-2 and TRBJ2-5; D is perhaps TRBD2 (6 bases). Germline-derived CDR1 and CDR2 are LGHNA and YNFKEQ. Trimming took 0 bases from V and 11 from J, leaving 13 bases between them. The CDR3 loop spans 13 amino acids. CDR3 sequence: CASSQDQFREQYF. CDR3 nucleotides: TGTGCCAGCAGCCAAGATCAGTTTCGGGAGCAGTACTTC.

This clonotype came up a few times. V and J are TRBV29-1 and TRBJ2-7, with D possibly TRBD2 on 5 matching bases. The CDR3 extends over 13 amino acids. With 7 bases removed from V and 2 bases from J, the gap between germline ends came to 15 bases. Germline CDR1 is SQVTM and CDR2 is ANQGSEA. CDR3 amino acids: CSASSGITYEQYF. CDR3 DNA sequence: TGCAGCGCTAGCTCCGGGATAACCTACGAGCAGTACTTC.

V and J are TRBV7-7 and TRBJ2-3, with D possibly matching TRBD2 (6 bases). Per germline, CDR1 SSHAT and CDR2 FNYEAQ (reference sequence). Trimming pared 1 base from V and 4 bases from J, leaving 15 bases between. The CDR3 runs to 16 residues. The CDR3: CASSLGAGPGADTQYF. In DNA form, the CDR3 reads TGTGCCAGCAGCTTAGGAGCGGGCCCTGGCGCAGATACGCAGTATTTT.

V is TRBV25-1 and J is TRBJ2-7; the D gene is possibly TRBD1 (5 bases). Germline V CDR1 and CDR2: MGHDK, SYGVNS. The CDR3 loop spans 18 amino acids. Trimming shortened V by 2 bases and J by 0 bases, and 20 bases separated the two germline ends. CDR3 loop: CASSEGAAQGAISYEQYF. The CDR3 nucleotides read TGTGCCAGCAGTGAAGGGGCGGCCCAAGGGGCTATCTCCTACGAGCAGTACTTC.

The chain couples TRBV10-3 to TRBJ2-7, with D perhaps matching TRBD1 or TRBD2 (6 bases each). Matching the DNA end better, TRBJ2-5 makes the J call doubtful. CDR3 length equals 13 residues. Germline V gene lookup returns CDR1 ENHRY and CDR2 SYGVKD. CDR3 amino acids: CAISGGAYGTQYF. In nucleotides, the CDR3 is TGTGCCATCAGTGGGGGGGCGTATGGGACCCAGTACTTC.

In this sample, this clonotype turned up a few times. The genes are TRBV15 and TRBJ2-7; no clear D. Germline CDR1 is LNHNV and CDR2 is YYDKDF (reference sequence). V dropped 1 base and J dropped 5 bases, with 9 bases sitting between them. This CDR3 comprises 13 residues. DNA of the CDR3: TGTGCCACCAGCAGAGGACTCTTTGACGAGCAGTACTTC. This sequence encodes CATSRGLFDEQYF.

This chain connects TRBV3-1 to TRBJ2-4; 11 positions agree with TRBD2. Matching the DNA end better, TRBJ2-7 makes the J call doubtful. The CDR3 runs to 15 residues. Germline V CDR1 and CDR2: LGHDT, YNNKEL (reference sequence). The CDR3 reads CASSRRTSGSYEQYF. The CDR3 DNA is TGTGCCAGCAGCCGCCGCACTAGCGGGAGCTACGAGCAGTACTTC.

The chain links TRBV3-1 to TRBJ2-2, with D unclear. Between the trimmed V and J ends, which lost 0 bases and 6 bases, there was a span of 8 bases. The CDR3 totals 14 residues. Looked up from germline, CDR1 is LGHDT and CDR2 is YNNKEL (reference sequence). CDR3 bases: TGTGCCAGCAGCCAAGATCTTGGCCCCGGGGAGCTGTTTTTT. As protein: CASSQDLGPGELFF.

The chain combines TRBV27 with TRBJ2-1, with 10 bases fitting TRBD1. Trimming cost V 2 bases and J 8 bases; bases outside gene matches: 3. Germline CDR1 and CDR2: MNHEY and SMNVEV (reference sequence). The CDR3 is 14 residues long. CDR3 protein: CASSLRDRGHEQFF. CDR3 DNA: TGTGCCAGCAGTTTACGGGACAGGGGCCATGAGCAGTTCTTC.

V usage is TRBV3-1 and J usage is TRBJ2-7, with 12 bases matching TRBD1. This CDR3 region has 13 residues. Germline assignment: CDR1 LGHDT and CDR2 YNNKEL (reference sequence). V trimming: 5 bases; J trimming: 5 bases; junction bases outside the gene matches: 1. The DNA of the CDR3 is TGTGCCAGCAGCGGGACAGGGGGCGACGAGCAGTACTTC. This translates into CASSGTGGDEQYF.

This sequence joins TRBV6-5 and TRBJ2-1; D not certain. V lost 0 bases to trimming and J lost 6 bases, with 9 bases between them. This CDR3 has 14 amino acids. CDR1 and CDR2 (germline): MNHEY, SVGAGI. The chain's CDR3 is CASSYSQIGNEQFF. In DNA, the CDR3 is TGTGCCAGCAGTTACTCCCAGATTGGCAATGAGCAGTTCTTC.

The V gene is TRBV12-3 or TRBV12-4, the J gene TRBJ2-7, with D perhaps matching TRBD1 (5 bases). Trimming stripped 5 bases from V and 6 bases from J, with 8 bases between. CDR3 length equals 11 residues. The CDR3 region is CASSLRVEQYF. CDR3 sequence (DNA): TGTGCCAGCAGTCTCAGGGTCGAGCAGTACTTC.

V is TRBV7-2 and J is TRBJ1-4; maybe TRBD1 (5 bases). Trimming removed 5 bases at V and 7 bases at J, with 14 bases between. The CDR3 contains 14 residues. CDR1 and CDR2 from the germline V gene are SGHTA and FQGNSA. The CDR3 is CASSALQGGEKLFF. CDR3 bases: TGTGCCAGCAGCGCTCTCCAGGGCGGTGAAAAACTGTTTTTT.

CDR3 region: CASSFEQNTEAFF. The CDR3 nucleotides are TGTGCCAGCAGCTTTGAACAGAACACTGAAGCTTTCTTT. The chain joins TRBV11-2 to TRBJ1-1; D uncertain. Germline V CDR1 and CDR2: SGHAT, FQNNGV. V lost 3 bases and J lost 1, with 6 bases in between. The CDR3 length is 13 residues.

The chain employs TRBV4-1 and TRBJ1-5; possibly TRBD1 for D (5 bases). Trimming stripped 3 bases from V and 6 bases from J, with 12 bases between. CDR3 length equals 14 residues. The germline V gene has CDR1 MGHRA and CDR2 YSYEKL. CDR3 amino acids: CASSQWGGSQPQHF. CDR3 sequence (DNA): TGCGCCAGCAGCCAGTGGGGGGGGAGTCAGCCCCAGCATTTT.

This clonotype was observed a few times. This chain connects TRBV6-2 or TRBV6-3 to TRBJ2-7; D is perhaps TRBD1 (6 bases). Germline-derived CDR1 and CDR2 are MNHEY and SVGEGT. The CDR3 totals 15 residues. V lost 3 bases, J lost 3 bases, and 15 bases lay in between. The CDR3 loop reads CASSYIGTRRYEQYF. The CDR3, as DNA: TGTGCCAGCAGTTATATCGGGACACGGCGCTACGAGCAGTACTTC.

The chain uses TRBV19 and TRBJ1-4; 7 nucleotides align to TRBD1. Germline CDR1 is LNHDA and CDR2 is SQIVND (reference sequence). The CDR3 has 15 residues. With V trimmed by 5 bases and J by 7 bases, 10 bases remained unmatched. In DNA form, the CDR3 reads TGTGCCAGTAGTCAACAGGGGATCGTCGGTGAAAAACTGTTTTTT. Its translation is CASSQQGIVGEKLFF. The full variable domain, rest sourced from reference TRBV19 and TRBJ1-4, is DGGITQSPKYLFRKEGQNVTLSCEQNLNHDAMYWYRQDPGQGLRLIYYSQIVNDFQKGDIAEGYSVSREKKESFPLTVTSAQKNPTAFYLCASSQQGIVGEKLFFGSGTQLSVL.

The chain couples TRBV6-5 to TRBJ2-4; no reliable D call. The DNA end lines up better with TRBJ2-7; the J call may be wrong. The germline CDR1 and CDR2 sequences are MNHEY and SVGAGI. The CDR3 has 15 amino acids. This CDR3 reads CASSYTGYHPYEQYF. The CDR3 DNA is TGTGCCAGCAGTTACACTGGCTATCACCCCTACGAGCAGTACTTC.